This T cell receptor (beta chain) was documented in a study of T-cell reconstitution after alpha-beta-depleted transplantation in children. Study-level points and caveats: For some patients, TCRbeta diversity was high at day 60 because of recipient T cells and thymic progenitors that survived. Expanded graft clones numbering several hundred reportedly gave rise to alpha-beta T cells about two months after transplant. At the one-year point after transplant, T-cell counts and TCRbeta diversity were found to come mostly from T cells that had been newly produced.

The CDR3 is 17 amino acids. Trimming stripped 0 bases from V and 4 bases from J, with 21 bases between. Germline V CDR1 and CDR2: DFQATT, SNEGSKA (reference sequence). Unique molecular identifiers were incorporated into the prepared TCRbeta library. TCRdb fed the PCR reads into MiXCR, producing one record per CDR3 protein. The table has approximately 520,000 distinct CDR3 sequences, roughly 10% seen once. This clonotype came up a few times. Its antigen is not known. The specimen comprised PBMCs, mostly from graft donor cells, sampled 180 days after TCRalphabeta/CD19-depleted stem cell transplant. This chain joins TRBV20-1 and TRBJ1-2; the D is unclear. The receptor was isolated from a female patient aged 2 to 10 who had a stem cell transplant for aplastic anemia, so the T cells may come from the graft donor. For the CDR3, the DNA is TGCAGTGCTAGAGAAGATCCAGGACTGGGATGGTTCTATGGCTACACCTTC. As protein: CSAREDPGLGWFYGYTF.